These T cell receptor beta chains were read from a single sample in a study of vaccination effects on CD4 cells after COVID-19. Libraries were prepared by immunoSEQ multiplex PCR; TCRdb keeps only in-frame clonotypes and omits some of them. The sample has about 73,000 clones, about four fifths seen once. The antigens these receptors bind are not known. This specimen was CD4+ T cells from PBMCs cultured with HCoV-NL63 spike peptides, taken before COVID-19 vaccination. Source of these receptors: a human donor who received a COVID-19 vaccine. Both conserved end residues are part of each CDR3. Each record gives: J gene, clone size, D gene, V gene, CDR3 DNA, CDR3 protein. A D gene is named only where the DNA matches it firmly. Clone size is not always given. Where it is, it says once, few, many or a class for expanded clones.

TRBJ1-1 few NA TRBV6-5 TGTGCCAGCAGTTACTCGGGAACTATGAACACTGAAGCTTTCTTT CASSYSGTMNTEAFF
TRBJ1-1 NA NA TRBV10-2 TGCGCCAGCAGTGATACGGGGCCCACTGAAGCTTTCTTT CASSDTGPTEAFF
TRBJ2-5 NA NA TRBV7-2 TGTGCCAGCAGCTTAGTTACGGATCCTCAAGAGACCCAGTACTTC CASSLVTDPQETQYF
TRBJ2-3 many NA TRBV4-3 TGCGCCAGCAGCCAGGCCCGGGACTTCCAATCTAGCACAGATACGCAGTATTTT CASSQARDFQSSTDTQYF
TRBJ2-1 NA NA TRBV3-1/TRBV3-2 TGTGCCAGCAGCCAGGGGGGGACAGGGCAGTTCTTC CASSQGGTGQFF
TRBJ1-6 few NA TRBV30 TGTGCCTGGGGTAGGACTCAGTGGAATTCACCCCTCCACTTT CAWGRTQWNSPLHF
TRBJ1-1 NA NA TRBV19 TGTGCCAGTAGTACGGACAGGAACACTGAAGCTTTCTTT CASSTDRNTEAFF
TRBJ1-2 NA NA TRBV5-6 TGTGCCAGCAGCGACGGGACGTTGAAGCCTATCTTC CASSDGTLKPIF
TRBJ1-6 NA NA TRBV25-1 TGTGCCAGCAGTGAATTGGGCAGGGCAGCTTCACCCCTCCACTTT CASSELGRAASPLHF
TRBJ2-6 NA NA TRBV30 TGTGCCTGGATCCGCTCTGGGGCCAACGTCCTGACTTTC CAWIRSGANVLTF
TRBJ1-2 NA NA TRBV5-8 TGTGCCAGCAGCTTGGAACGGATCTATGGCTACACCTTC CASSLERIYGYTF
TRBJ1-1 NA NA TRBV9 TGTGCCAGCAGCCGAAGCGGGGCTCCGATGAGTTTGATGACTGAAGCTTTCTTT CASSRSGAPMSLMTEAFF
TRBJ2-1 NA NA TRBV7-3 TGTGCCAGCAGCTTAACGGCTAGCGCCAATCCCAATGAGCAGTTCTTC CASSLTASANPNEQFF
TRBJ2-3 once TRBD1 TRBV5-1 TGCGCCAGCAGCTTCCAGGGGGAAACAGATACGCAGTATTTT CASSFQGETDTQYF
TRBJ2-1 NA TRBD1 TRBV11-2 TGTGCCAGCAGCTTAAGGTCAGGGGGTGTCGATGAGCAGTTCTTC CASSLRSGGVDEQFF
TRBJ1-2 NA NA TRBV6-4 TGTGCCAGCAGTGACCGGGCAGGGGACTATGGCTACACCTTC CASSDRAGDYGYTF
TRBJ2-1 NA NA TRBV28 TGTGCCAGCAGTGAGACAGGTATGGGCTACAATGAGCAGTTCTTC CASSETGMGYNEQFF
TRBJ1-2 NA NA TRBV30 TGTGCCTGGAGTGCGCAACTAGCTAACTATGGCTACACCTTC CAWSAQLANYGYTF
TRBJ2-2 NA NA TRBV9 TGTGCCAGCAGCGGGGGGCCTCCGGGCACCGGGGAGCTGTTTTTT CASSGGPPGTGELFF
TRBJ2-5 NA TRBD1 TRBV6-6 TGTGCCAGCAGTTACTCAGGACAGGGAGAGACCCAGTACTTC CASSYSGQGETQYF
TRBJ2-5 NA NA TRBV5-5 TGTGCCAGCAGCTCCTTTGGGGAAGAGACCCAGTACTTC CASSSFGEETQYF
TRBJ1-1 few TRBD1 TRBV27 TGTGCCAGCAGTATATTCCACAGGGGCACTGAAGCTTTCTTT CASSIFHRGTEAFF
TRBJ1-4 NA NA TRBV4-2 TGTGCCAGCAGCCAATCCCCGGGACGGACGAGTGAAAAACTGTTTTTT CASSQSPGRTSEKLFF
TRBJ1-2 once NA TRBV5-1 TGCGCCAGCAGTCGGGGGCTGACCGGCTACACCTTC CASSRGLTGYTF
TRBJ2-5 once NA TRBV6-2/TRBV6-3 TGTGCCAGCAGTCGAAGGTTTCAAGAGACCCAGTACTTC CASSRRFQETQYF
TRBJ1-2 NA NA TRBV30 TGTGCCTGGCAGCTACATTATGGCTACACCTTC CAWQLHYGYTF
TRBJ1-6 NA NA TRBV7-2 TGTGCCAGCAGCCCAACAAAACTGGGCTATAATTCACCCCTCCACTTT CASSPTKLGYNSPLHF
TRBJ1-2 NA NA TRBV29-1 TGCAGCGGGGTCAGGGGAGGAGACTATGGCTACACCTTC CSGVRGGDYGYTF
TRBJ2-5 NA NA TRBV5-1 TGCGCCAGCAGCTCCCCCCCCCAAGAGACCCAGTACTTC CASSSPPQETQYF
TRBJ2-1 NA NA TRBV5-1 TGCGCCAGCAGCCCACAAACTGGGGGACCCTACAATGAGCAGTTCTTC CASSPQTGGPYNEQFF
TRBJ2-2 NA NA TRBV6-2/TRBV6-3 TGTGCCAGCAGTTATCTGGTGGGGGCCGGGGAGCTGTTTTTT CASSYLVGAGELFF
TRBJ2-3 NA NA TRBV7-3 TGTGCCAGCAGCCCAGGAGGCAACCCCACAGATACGCAGTATTTT CASSPGGNPTDTQYF
TRBJ1-6 NA TRBD1 TRBV6-5 TGTGCCAGCAGACGGGACAGCTCCTATAATTCACCCCTCCACTTT CASRRDSSYNSPLHF
TRBJ1-5 NA TRBD1 TRBV5-8 TGTGCCAGCAGAACAGGGGCTCAGCCCCAGCATTTT CASRTGAQPQHF
TRBJ2-3 NA NA TRBV7-2 TGTGCCAGCAGCTCTGCGCCCCTAGCTACAGATACGCAGTATTTT CASSSAPLATDTQYF
TRBJ1-6 NA NA TRBV6-5 TGTGCCAGCACTTTGGGACACCTTAATTCACCCCTCCACTTT CASTLGHLNSPLHF
TRBJ1-5 NA NA TRBV6-2/TRBV6-3 TGTGCCAGCAGTTACTCCGGGTTGAGTCAGCCCCAGCATTTT CASSYSGLSQPQHF
TRBJ1-1 NA NA TRBV24-1 TGTGCCACCAGTGACCTAAAGTCAGGCAGGTATGAAGCTTTCTTT CATSDLKSGRYEAFF
TRBJ2-1 NA TRBD1 TRBV7-2 TGTGCCAGCACCCTCCGGGACAGGGGCTACAATGAGCAGTTCTTC CASTLRDRGYNEQFF
TRBJ2-3 NA NA TRBV20-1 TGCAGTGCCCCGGACGCTCCGCAGCAGTATTTT CSAPDAPQQYF
TRBJ2-5 NA NA TRBV5-1 TGCGCCAGCAGCTGGGGCGGACAGCAAGAGACCCAGTACTTC CASSWGGQQETQYF
TRBJ1-5 NA NA TRBV6-5 TGTGCCAGCATCGTGAGTCCGGTGGGTAATCAGCCCCAGCATTTT CASIVSPVGNQPQHF
TRBJ2-5 NA NA TRBV29-1 TGCAGCGTTGAAATCGGAGGGGCAGAGACCCAGTACTTC CSVEIGGAETQYF
TRBJ1-2 once NA TRBV5-1 TGCGCCAGCAGCTCGCAAGGGACCTATGGCTACACCTTC CASSSQGTYGYTF